Following are 29 T cell receptor beta chains from one sample sequenced in a study of blood T cell repertoires in COVID-19. The repertoire was sequenced with immunoSEQ multiplex PCR; TCRdb's copy has only in-frame clones and lacks some. The sample includes 200,000 to 300,000 clones, about 86% of them seen just once. The specimen sequenced was peripheral blood. These TCRs come from a man aged 25-40 years with active or convalescent COVID-19.

This clone came up a few times. V and J are TRBV18 and TRBJ2-7, with D possibly TRBD2 on 7 matching bases. V was shortened by 3 bases and J by 2 bases, with 17 bases between the two germline ends. From germline, CDR1 is KGHSH and CDR2 LQKENI. The CDR3 consists of 16 residues. CDR3 sequence: CASSPLGGADAYEQYF. As DNA, the CDR3 is TGTGCCAGCTCACCCCTAGGGGGGGCCGACGCCTACGAGCAGTACTTC. The full variable domain, rest sourced from reference TRBV18 and TRBJ2-7, is NAGVMQNPRHLVRRRGQEARLRCSPMKGHSHVYWYRQLPEEGLKFMVYLQKENIIDESGMPKERFSAEFPKEGPSILRIQQVVRGDSAAYFCASSPLGGADAYEQYFGPGTRLTVT.

This clone occurred a few times. The V gene is TRBV27, the J gene TRBJ1-1; 7 bases map to TRBD1. Germline trimming cut 4 bases from V and 0 bases from J; bases unmatched to any gene: 8. Germline values: CDR1 MNHEY, CDR2 SMNVEV (reference sequence). CDR3 length: 16 amino acids. The CDR3 protein is CASSSLGGGMNTEAFF. The DNA of the CDR3 is TGTGCCAGCAGTTCCCTAGGGGGCGGGATGAACACTGAAGCTTTCTTT.

This clone has a single count. The chain uses TRBV2 and TRBJ1-5, with unresolved D. The CDR3 sequence is 14 residues long. Germline CDR1 is SNHLY and CDR2 is FYNNEI. The V and J ends lost 9 bases and 0 bases respectively, with 12 bases between them. Written as DNA, the CDR3 is TGTGCCAGGGGAGGCAGTTATAGCAATCAGCCCCAGCATTTT. Protein product: CARGGSYSNQPQHF.

DNA for the CDR3: TGCGCCAGCAGCCTCGGCGGACAGGGAGGGACCTACGAGCAGTACTTC. Encoded protein: CASSLGGQGGTYEQYF. The chain is built from TRBV4-1 and TRBJ2-7; the D gene is possibly TRBD1 (8 bases). In germline, CDR1 is MGHRA, CDR2 YSYEKL. V lost 4 bases to trimming and J lost 2 bases, with 18 bases between them. The CDR3 totals 16 residues.

The genes are TRBV6-2 or TRBV6-3 and TRBJ2-7, with 8 bases fitting TRBD1. Germline V gene data show CDR1 as MNHEY and CDR2 as SVGEGT. The CDR3 is made up of 16 amino acids. The V segment lost 2 bases and the J segment 3 bases; nucleotides outside the gene matches: 9. The CDR3, as DNA: TGTGCCAGCAGTTACGGTTCGGGGACAGGTGTCTACGAGCAGTACTTC. Translating gives CASSYGSGTGVYEQYF.

This clone was seen a single time. The rearrangement uses TRBV3-1 (or the pseudogene TRBV3-2) and TRBJ2-1; 8 nucleotides agree with TRBD2. The CDR3 is 14 amino acids. The germline CDR1 and CDR2 sequences are LGHDT and YNNKEL (reference sequence). V lost 8 bases, J lost 12 bases, and 15 bases stayed unmatched. DNA of the CDR3: TGTGCCAGCTCCCCGGGGGGGAGCACAATGAGGCAGTTCTTC. It specifies CASSPGGSTMRQFF.

The chain uses TRBV6-5 and TRBJ1-2; a possible D gene is TRBD1 (5 bases). CDR3 size: 14 residues. The germline V gene has CDR1 MNHEY and CDR2 SVGAGI. Trimming took off 6 bases at V and 4 bases at J, with 15 bases between the two ends. The CDR3 spells CASSGGRDPYGYTF. In DNA form, the CDR3 reads TGTGCCAGCAGCGGGGGACGTGACCCCTATGGCTACACCTTC.

This chain connects TRBV4-3 to TRBJ2-2; TRBD2 aligns across 8 bases. There are 18 residues in the CDR3. From germline, CDR1 is LGHNA and CDR2 YSLEER. V lost 1 base, J lost 2 bases, and 9 bases stayed unmatched. CDR3 DNA: TGCGCCAGCAGCCAAGGGGTTGTGCGGGGGGTCAACACCGGGGAGCTGTTTTTT. It codes for CASSQGVVRGVNTGELFF.

This chain uses TRBV29-1 with TRBJ2-7; 8 positions match TRBD1. V was clipped by 4 bases and J by 6 bases; unmatched bases: 8. This CDR3 has 13 amino acids. The germline gives CDR1 SQVTM, CDR2 ANQGSEA. CDR3 bases: TGCAGCGTTGCTCGGCAGGGGGCTGGCGAGCAGTACTTC. It encodes CSVARQGAGEQYF.

This chain connects TRBV6-2 or TRBV6-3 to TRBJ2-4; possible D gene TRBD1, 5 bases. In germline, CDR1 is MNHEY, CDR2 SVGEGT. There are 14 residues in the CDR3. Trimming removed 0 bases from V and 7 bases from J, with 10 bases in between. CDR3 nucleotide sequence: TGTGCCAGCAGTTACTCGTCCAGGGTTAACATTCAGTACTTC. It encodes CASSYSSRVNIQYF.

J is TRBJ1-5 and V is TRBV14, with D possibly TRBD1 on 6 matching bases. CDR1 and CDR2 from the germline V gene are SGHDN and FVKESK. This CDR3 region has 13 residues. The germline V and J ends were trimmed by 8 bases and 2 bases, with 10 bases remaining between them. CDR3 region: CASGDKGNQPQHF. The CDR3 DNA is TGTGCCAGCGGGGACAAAGGCAATCAGCCCCAGCATTTT.

The chain links TRBV11-3 to TRBJ2-1; D may be TRBD2 (6 bases). This CDR3 is built from 16 residues. V shed 1 base and J shed 3 bases, with 13 bases lying between them. The germline V gene encodes CDR1 SGHNT and CDR2 YENEEA. This chain's CDR3 is CASSLGGGTHYNEQFF. CDR3 nucleotides: TGTGCCAGCAGCTTAGGGGGCGGGACTCACTACAATGAGCAGTTCTTC.

This clone was observed a few times. The V and J genes are TRBV27 and TRBJ2-7; 7 bases map to TRBD1. Germline V lookup: CDR1 MNHEY, CDR2 SMNVEV (reference sequence). The CDR3 runs to 14 residues. The V and J ends lost 8 bases and 7 bases, in that order; junction bases with no gene match: 14. CDR3 nucleotide sequence: TGTGCCAGCGGGCCCGGGACAGTGTCTGGGGAGCAGTACTTC. As protein: CASGPGTVSGEQYF.

V and J are TRBV5-6 and TRBJ2-3, with D maybe TRBD1 (6 bases). The CDR3 runs 14 residues. Per the germline V gene, CDR1 is SGHDT and CDR2 is YYEEEE. The germline V and J ends were trimmed by 4 bases and 1 base, with 10 bases remaining between them. For the CDR3, the DNA is TGTGCCAGCAGCGGGCGACAGGGCACAGATACGCAGTATTTT. It is translated as CASSGRQGTDTQYF.

V usage is TRBV7-8 and J usage is TRBJ2-2; perhaps TRBD2 as D (6 bases). This CDR3 region has 16 residues. Germline values: CDR1 SGHVS, CDR2 FQNEAQ. Trimming took off 5 bases at V and 0 bases at J, with 13 bases between the two ends. The CDR3 here is CASSPRGVPNTGELFF. The CDR3 nucleotides read TGTGCCAGCAGCCCCCGCGGGGTGCCGAACACCGGGGAGCTGTTTTTT.

The chain employs TRBV7-2 and TRBJ1-2, with D perhaps TRBD1 (6 bases). Germline V gene data show CDR1 as SGHTA and CDR2 as FQGNSA. The CDR3 contains 12 residues. V lost 4 bases and J 13 bases, leaving 16 bases between the germline ends. CDR3 nucleotides: TGTGCCAGCAGCTCACGCCACAGGGATAGCACCTTC. Translated: CASSSRHRDSTF.

The chain is built from TRBV14 and TRBJ2-5, with 8 bases fitting TRBD2. V was clipped by 4 bases and J by 4 bases; unmatched bases: 14. The CDR3 consists of 17 residues. CDR1 and CDR2 (germline): SGHDN, FVKESK. The CDR3 nucleotides read TGTGCCAGCAGCCCCTATCGGGGGGGGGCCTTCTCAGAGACCCAGTACTTC. It specifies CASSPYRGGAFSETQYF.

V is TRBV5-1 and J is TRBJ2-1; TRBD1 aligns across 8 bases. Germline-derived CDR1 and CDR2 are SGHRS and YFSETQ. The CDR3 runs to 15 residues. The V and J ends lost 3 bases and 3 bases, in that order; junction bases with no gene match: 5. CDR3 coding DNA: TGCGCCAGCAGCTCCCAGGGGGCGGGCTACAATGAGCAGTTCTTC. This gives the protein CASSSQGAGYNEQFF.

V gene TRBV5-4 combines with J gene TRBJ2-5, with D perhaps TRBD1 (6 bases). V lost 6 bases and J 2 bases, leaving 14 bases between the germline ends. The CDR3 totals 14 residues. CDR1 and CDR2 (germline): SGHNT, YYREEE (reference sequence). CDR3 sequence reads: CASTSDSHQETQYF. Here the CDR3 DNA reads TGTGCCAGCACCTCGGACAGTCATCAAGAGACCCAGTACTTC. Looking up the rest from reference TRBV5-4 and TRBJ2-5 gives the full variable domain: ETGVTQSPTHLIKTRGQQVTLRCSSQSGHNTVSWYQQALGQGPQFIFQYYREEENGRGNFPPRFSGLQFPNYSSELNVNALELDDSALYLCASTSDSHQETQYFGPGTRLLVL.

The chain links TRBV29-1 to TRBJ1-1; D not certain. This CDR3 region has 13 residues. V lost 5 bases and J 1 base, leaving 11 bases between the germline ends. CDR1 and CDR2 from the germline V gene are SQVTM and ANQGSEA. This CDR3 reads CSVYLWPNTEAFF. CDR3 DNA sequence: TGCAGCGTTTATCTGTGGCCGAACACTGAAGCTTTCTTT.

This clone is a singleton in its sample. This rearrangement joins TRBV5-1 to TRBJ1-6; 7 bases align to TRBD1. Losses at the gene ends were 3 bases for V and 0 bases for J; bases not matched to a gene: 3. Germline loops: CDR1 SGHRS, CDR2 YFSETQ. The CDR3 is 16 residues long. The CDR3: CASSSQGISYNSPLHF. DNA of the CDR3: TGCGCCAGCAGCTCACAGGGGATCTCCTATAATTCACCCCTCCACTTT.

This sequence joins TRBV5-1 and TRBJ1-4; D gene ambiguous. Germline values: CDR1 SGHRS, CDR2 YFSETQ. The germline V and J ends were trimmed by 5 bases and 6 bases, with 11 bases remaining between them. The CDR3 runs 13 residues. The CDR3 DNA is TGCGCCAGCAGATCCGGGAGTGATGAAAAACTGTTTTTT. Translated, it gives CASRSGSDEKLFF.

This sequence joins TRBV10-2 and TRBJ1-6; no clear D. The CDR3 spans 11 residues. V shed 3 bases and J shed 14 bases, with 8 bases lying between them. Germline V gives CDR1 WSHSY, CDR2 SAAADI. The CDR3 protein is CASSESGTLHF. DNA of the CDR3: TGCGCCAGCAGTGAATCCGGGACCCTCCACTTT.

The chain joins TRBV10-1 to TRBJ1-2, with TRBD1 matching over 12 bases. The CDR3 extends over 15 amino acids. CDR1 and CDR2 (germline): WNHNN, SYGVQD (reference sequence). The V and J ends lost 7 bases and 4 bases, in that order; junction bases with no gene match: 7. The CDR3 DNA is TGCGCCAGCACTAGTAGGGACAGGGGGCTCTATGGCTACACCTTC. Translated: CASTSRDRGLYGYTF.

V usage is TRBV3-1 (or the pseudogene TRBV3-2) and J usage is TRBJ2-1; 8 bases are shared with TRBD2. V shed 5 bases and J 8 bases; nucleotides not matched to a gene: 8. CDR3 size: 14 residues. The V gene's germline CDR1 is LGHDT and CDR2 YNNKEL (reference sequence). The chain's CDR3 is CASSSAGGIYEQFF. The CDR3 DNA follows: TGTGCCAGCAGCTCCGCGGGGGGCATCTATGAGCAGTTCTTC.

The chain employs TRBV29-1 and TRBJ2-7; TRBD1 matches at 10 bases. Germline values: CDR1 SQVTM, CDR2 ANQGSEA. The V gene end was trimmed by 7 bases and the J gene end by 3 bases; junction bases not matched to a gene: 3. The CDR3 totals 12 residues. The CDR3 nucleotides read TGCAGCGGGGGACAGGGGAACTACGAGCAGTACTTC. Its protein is CSGGQGNYEQYF.

The genes are TRBV27 and TRBJ1-4, with D possibly being TRBD1 (5 bases). Trimming shortened V by 2 bases and J by 1 base, and 14 bases separated the two germline ends. Germline V gives CDR1 MNHEY, CDR2 SMNVEV (reference sequence). This CDR3 has 17 residues. Here the CDR3 DNA reads TGTGCCAGCAGTTTACTGTCGGGTAGGGGAACTAATGAAAAACTGTTTTTT. Translated: CASSLLSGRGTNEKLFF.

The chain joins TRBV6-5 to TRBJ1-2, with TRBD1 matching over 9 bases. Looked up from germline, CDR1 is MNHEY and CDR2 is SVGAGI. The CDR3 has 14 amino acids. J lost 4 bases, V lost 5 bases, and 5 bases had no gene match. The CDR3 DNA follows: TGTGCCAGCAGTACAGGGGGCGCAGGCTATGGCTACACCTTC. This gives the protein CASSTGGAGYGYTF.

The chain joins TRBV13 to TRBJ2-7; 7 nucleotides align to TRBD1. Trimming cost V 4 bases and J 2 bases; bases outside gene matches: 5. The CDR3 totals 14 residues. Germline V gene lookup returns CDR1 PRHDT and CDR2 FYEKMQ (reference sequence). The CDR3 nucleotides are TGTGCCAGCAGCTCGGGACAGCGACCCTACGAGCAGTACTTC. Translated, it gives CASSSGQRPYEQYF.